This entry lists 4 T cell receptor beta chains sequenced from one sample in a study of cytomegalovirus exposure and HLA in healthy donors. The PCR used 60 Vbeta and 13 Jbeta primers. Profiling relied on immunoSEQ multiplex PCR, and the TCRdb table lists in-frame clones only, not all of them. The sample records 150,000 to 250,000 clones, 75% to 85% being singletons. Sample: PBMCs. All receptors derive from a woman between 45 and 60 years old in good health and CMV-seropositive.

The chain carries TRBV5-1 and TRBJ2-7, with D possibly TRBD1 on 6 matching bases. CDR1 and CDR2 from the germline V gene are SGHRS and YFSETQ. There are 15 residues in the CDR3. Trimming removed 1 base at V and 2 bases at J, with 13 bases between. The chain's CDR3 is CASSLPSGATYEQYF. DNA of the CDR3: TGCGCCAGCAGCTTGCCCTCAGGGGCGACCTACGAGCAGTACTTC.

V and J are TRBV5-1 and TRBJ2-7; possible D gene TRBD1, 6 bases. In germline, CDR1 is SGHRS, CDR2 YFSETQ. Trimming shortened V by 4 bases and J by 2 bases, and 10 bases separated the two germline ends. CDR3 length: 13 residues. For the CDR3, the DNA is TGCGCCAGCAGCCATGGGACAACCTACGAGCAGTACTTC. This encodes CASSHGTTYEQYF.

This clone appeared a single time. The chain joins TRBV28 to TRBJ2-4, with 8 bases aligning to TRBD1. Germline V gene data show CDR1 as MDHEN and CDR2 as SYDVKM. The CDR3 is made up of 15 amino acids. Trimming took 3 bases from V and 3 from J; bases not matched to a gene: 4. Written as DNA, the CDR3 is TGTGCCAGCAGTTTCGAACAGGGGGTCAAAAACATTCAGTACTTC. This codes for CASSFEQGVKNIQYF.

This chain connects TRBV5-1 to TRBJ1-1, with a tentative D call TRBD1 (6 bases). CDR1 is SGHRS and CDR2 is YFSETQ in the germline V gene. Trimming removed 1 base at V and 2 bases at J, with 9 bases between. The CDR3 has 14 residues. CDR3 sequence (DNA): TGCGCCAGCAGCTTGACAGGGCCAAACACTGAAGCTTTCTTT. Amino acids: CASSLTGPNTEAFF.